These 16 T cell receptor beta chains came from one sample sequenced in a study of blood T cell repertoires in COVID-19. Libraries were prepared by immunoSEQ multiplex PCR; TCRdb keeps only in-frame clonotypes and omits some of them. The sample carries just over 95,000 clones, over 75% recorded once. The sequenced sample was peripheral blood. The source of these receptors is a man aged 55 to 70 with acute or convalescent COVID-19.

This clone was seen only once. The chain links TRBV10-3 to TRBJ1-3; 11 bases fit TRBD1. Germline V gene data show CDR1 as ENHRY and CDR2 as SYGVKD. The V gene end was trimmed by 11 bases and the J gene end by 8 bases; junction bases not matched to a gene: 8. The CDR3 extends over 13 amino acids. CDR3 protein: CAAGDRGKDTIYF. The CDR3 DNA reads TGTGCCGCAGGGGACAGGGGGAAAGACACCATATATTTT.

This chain uses TRBV5-1 with TRBJ2-2; maybe TRBD1 (5 bases). The CDR3 spans 15 residues. V was cut by 4 bases and J by 0 bases, with 10 bases left in between. Germline V gene sequence: CDR1 SGHRS, CDR2 YFSETQ. The CDR3 nucleotides are TGCGCCAGCAGCGTACAGGATTCGAACACCGGGGAGCTGTTTTTT. Residues: CASSVQDSNTGELFF.

The rearrangement links TRBV21-1 to TRBJ1-5. TRBV21-1 is labeled a pseudogene. There are 14 residues in the CDR3. CDR3 sequence reads: CASTTGGLNQPQHF. The DNA of the CDR3 is TGTGCCAGCACCACCGGGGGTCTTAATCAGCCCCAGCATTTT.

This CDR3 reads CAWNEGLSHSNQPQHF. CDR3 DNA sequence: TGTGCCTGGAATGAGGGACTCTCTCATAGCAATCAGCCCCAGCATTTT. J is TRBJ1-5 and V is TRBV30; TRBD1 is a possible D gene (5 bases). The CDR3 runs to 16 residues. Trimming stripped 4 bases from V and 0 bases from J, with 16 bases between. Per germline, CDR1 GTSNPN and CDR2 SVGIG (reference sequence).

The chain uses TRBV18 and TRBJ2-1; perhaps TRBD2 as D (5 bases). The V gene lost 3 bases and the J gene lost 12 bases, with 12 bases spanning the gap. The V gene's germline CDR1 is KGHSH and CDR2 LQKENI. The CDR3 runs 12 residues. CDR3 DNA sequence: TGTGCCAGCTCACCCGGACGTGAGGGGCAGTTCTTC. The encoded protein is CASSPGREGQFF.

This clone was recorded only once. The chain combines TRBV4-1 with TRBJ2-3, with unresolved D. Deletions cut 1 base from V and 0 bases from J, with 5 bases between. The CDR3 loop spans 14 amino acids. Germline-derived CDR1 and CDR2 are MGHRA and YSYEKL. CDR3 bases: TGCGCCAGCAGCCAAGTGACTAGCACAGATACGCAGTATTTT. Translating gives CASSQVTSTDTQYF.

The chain carries TRBV12-3 or TRBV12-4 and TRBJ1-1; tentatively, D is TRBD1 (5 bases). The V end lost 5 bases, the J end lost 11 bases, and 15 bases lay between the germline ends. This CDR3 region has 12 residues. CDR3 coding DNA: TGTGCCAGCAGTCTAGTTTTGGGGGGTGCTTTCTTT. This codes for CASSLVLGGAFF.

This rearrangement joins TRBV10-3 to TRBJ1-1; TRBD1 matches at 8 bases. With 6 bases clipped from V and 3 bases from J, the junction kept 6 bases outside the gene matches. The CDR3 totals 14 residues. CDR1 ENHRY and CDR2 SYGVKD come from the germline V gene. This CDR3 reads CAIRRTGSDTEAFF. In DNA form, the CDR3 reads TGTGCCATCAGGCGGACAGGGTCTGACACTGAAGCTTTCTTT.

The rearrangement joins TRBV20-1 to TRBJ1-1; D unclear. The CDR3 has 11 amino acids. Germline V lookup: CDR1 DFQATT, CDR2 SNEGSKA (reference sequence). V was trimmed by 6 bases and J by 4 bases, leaving 9 bases between them. CDR3 nucleotide sequence: TGCAGTGCAAAGACAAGCACTGAAGCTTTCTTT. It encodes CSAKTSTEAFF.

The rearrangement joins TRBV7-2 to TRBJ1-1, with D unclear. Trimming took off 5 bases at V and 7 bases at J, with 8 bases between the two ends. The CDR3 loop spans 11 amino acids. Germline V CDR1 and CDR2: SGHTA, FQGNSA. CDR3 bases: TGTGCCAGCAGCCAGACACTTGAAGCTTTCTTT. This translates into CASSQTLEAFF.

This clone has a single count. V is TRBV6-5 and J is TRBJ1-2, with 11 bases lining up with TRBD1. The CDR3 runs 15 residues. Unmatched junction bases numbered 3, after V lost 0 bases and J lost 6 bases. The germline CDR1 and CDR2 sequences are MNHEY and SVGAGI. The CDR3 DNA follows: TGTGCCAGCAGTTACTCCGGACAGGGGGCAAATGGCTACACCTTC. Translated, it gives CASSYSGQGANGYTF.

Only one count was recorded for this clone. CDR3 residues: CASRFRPSNYGYTF. CDR3 DNA: TGTGCCAGCAGATTCAGGCCTTCTAACTATGGCTACACCTTC. This rearrangement joins TRBV5-7 to TRBJ1-2; no clear D. TRBV5-7 carries the ORF label, with uncertain function. This CDR3 is 14 amino acids long. Trimming pared 5 bases from V and 0 bases from J, leaving 11 bases between.

The genes are TRBV7-2 and TRBJ1-2; D perhaps matches TRBD1 (5 bases). Between the trimmed V and J ends, which lost 5 bases and 1 base, there was a span of 17 bases. From germline, CDR1 is SGHTA and CDR2 FQGNSA. The CDR3 has 16 amino acids. Here the CDR3 DNA reads TGTGCCAGCAGCCCCCACGGAAGGGGCGTTAACTATGGCTACACCTTC. It codes for CASSPHGRGVNYGYTF.

The V call is TRBV2, the J call TRBJ2-4; D perhaps matches TRBD2 (6 bases). There are 12 residues in the CDR3. Trimming removed 3 bases from V and 11 bases from J, with 11 bases in between. The germline CDR1 and CDR2 sequences are SNHLY and FYNNEI. CDR3 in amino acids: CASSDERLVQYF. CDR3 bases: TGTGCCAGCAGTGATGAGAGACTAGTTCAGTACTTC.

The chain employs TRBV7-9 and TRBJ1-6; D gene ambiguous. The germline V gene has CDR1 SEHNR and CDR2 FQNEAQ (reference sequence). CDR3 length equals 14 residues. V lost 2 bases, J lost 9 bases, and 11 bases lay in between. The CDR3 is CASSLQSSGSPLHF. The CDR3 DNA reads as TGTGCCAGCAGCTTACAATCCAGTGGTTCACCCCTCCACTTT. The whole variable domain, filled in from reference TRBV7-9 and TRBJ1-6, reads DTGVSQNPRHKITKRGQNVTFRCDPISEHNRLYWYRQTLGQGPEFLTYFQNEAQLEKSRLLSDRFSAERPKGSFSTLEIQRTEQGDSAMYLCASSLQSSGSPLHFGNGTRLTVT.

The rearrangement links TRBV25-1 to TRBJ1-4; the D gene is possibly TRBD1 (6 bases). Trimming removed 6 bases at V and 4 bases at J, with 12 bases between. CDR3 length: 14 amino acids. Germline CDR1 MGHDK, CDR2 SYGVNS. In DNA, the CDR3 is TGTGCCAGCAGACAGGACAGCTTTAATGAAAAACTGTTTTTT. Translated: CASRQDSFNEKLFF.